This T cell receptor beta chain was documented in a study of OX40 agonist ivuxolimab in advanced cancers. Study as a whole: Ivuxolimab, an antibody that agonizes OX40 (CD134), was administered to the patients.

The germline gives CDR1 GTSNPN, CDR2 SVGIG (reference sequence). The CDR3 consists of 15 residues. V shed 0 bases and J 1 base; nucleotides not matched to a gene: 4. Only in-frame clones appear in the TCRdb table, and some are missing; sequencing was by immunoSEQ multiplex PCR. The sample carries roughly 58,000 clones, approximately 90% recorded once. The sequencing here drew on CD4+ or CD8+ T cells sorted from blood, taken in a trial of the OX40 agonist ivuxolimab. The V and J genes are TRBV30 and TRBJ2-7, with 9 bases identical to TRBD2. The TCR comes from an adult with an advanced solid tumor such as melanoma, head and neck, liver or kidney cancer. The DNA for the CDR3 is TGTGCCTGGAGTGTAGTTAGCGGGGGATCCTACGAGCAGTACTTC. As protein: CAWSVVSGGSYEQYF.